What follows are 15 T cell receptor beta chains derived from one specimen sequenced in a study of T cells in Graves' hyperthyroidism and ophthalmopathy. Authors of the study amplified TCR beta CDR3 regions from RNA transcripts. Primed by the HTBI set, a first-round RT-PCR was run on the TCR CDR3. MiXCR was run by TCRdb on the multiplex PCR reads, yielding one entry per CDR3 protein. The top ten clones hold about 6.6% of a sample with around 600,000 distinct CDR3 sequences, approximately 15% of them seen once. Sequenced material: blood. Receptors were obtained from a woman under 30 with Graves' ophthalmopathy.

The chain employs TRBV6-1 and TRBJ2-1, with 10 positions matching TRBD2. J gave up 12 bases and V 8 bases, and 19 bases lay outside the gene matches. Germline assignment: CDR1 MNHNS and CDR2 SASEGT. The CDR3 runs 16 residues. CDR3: CASRVTGPSGRGGQFF. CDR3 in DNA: TGTGCCAGCCGAGTTACAGGGCCTAGCGGGAGAGGTGGGCAGTTCTTC.

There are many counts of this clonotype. The CDR3 loop is CASRLQGNNYGYTF. CDR3 DNA sequence: TGTGCCAGCAGGTTACAGGGAAATAACTATGGCTACACCTTC. The gene calls are TRBV28 and TRBJ1-2, with a possible D match to TRBD1 (6 bases). CDR3 size: 14 residues. The V gene's germline CDR1 is MDHEN and CDR2 SYDVKM. The V and J ends lost 6 bases and 1 base respectively, with 12 bases between them.

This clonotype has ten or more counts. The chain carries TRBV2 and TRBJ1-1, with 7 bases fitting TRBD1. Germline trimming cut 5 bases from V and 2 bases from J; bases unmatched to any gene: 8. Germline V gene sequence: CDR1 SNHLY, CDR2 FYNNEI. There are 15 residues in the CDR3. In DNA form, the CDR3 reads TGTGCCAGCAGTTTGGAGGGGGCGGGTAACACTGAAGCTTTCTTT. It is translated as CASSLEGAGNTEAFF.

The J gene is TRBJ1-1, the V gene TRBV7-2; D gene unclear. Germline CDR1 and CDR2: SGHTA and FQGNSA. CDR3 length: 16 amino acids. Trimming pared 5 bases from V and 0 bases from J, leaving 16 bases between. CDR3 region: CASSRTYLILNTEAFF. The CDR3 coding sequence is TGTGCCAGCAGCCGAACCTATCTTATATTGAACACTGAAGCTTTCTTT.

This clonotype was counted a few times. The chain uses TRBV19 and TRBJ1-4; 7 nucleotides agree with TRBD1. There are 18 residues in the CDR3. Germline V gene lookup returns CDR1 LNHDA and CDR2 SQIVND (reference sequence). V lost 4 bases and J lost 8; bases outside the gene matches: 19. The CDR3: CASSTSDRSLNESEKLFF. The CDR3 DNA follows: TGTGCCAGTAGTACCTCGGACAGGAGCCTTAACGAAAGCGAAAAACTGTTTTTT. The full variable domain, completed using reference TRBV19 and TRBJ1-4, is DGGITQSPKYLFRKEGQNVTLSCEQNLNHDAMYWYRQDPGQGLRLIYYSQIVNDFQKGDIAEGYSVSREKKESFPLTVTSAQKNPTAFYLCASSTSDRSLNESEKLFFGSGTQLSVL.

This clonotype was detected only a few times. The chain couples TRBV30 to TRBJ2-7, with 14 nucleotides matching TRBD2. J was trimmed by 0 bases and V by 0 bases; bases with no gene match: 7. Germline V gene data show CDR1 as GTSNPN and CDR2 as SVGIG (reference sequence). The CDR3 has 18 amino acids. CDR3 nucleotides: TGTGCCTGGAGTGTAGGACTAGCGGGAGGCCTCTACTCCTACGAGCAGTACTTC. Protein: CAWSVGLAGGLYSYEQYF.

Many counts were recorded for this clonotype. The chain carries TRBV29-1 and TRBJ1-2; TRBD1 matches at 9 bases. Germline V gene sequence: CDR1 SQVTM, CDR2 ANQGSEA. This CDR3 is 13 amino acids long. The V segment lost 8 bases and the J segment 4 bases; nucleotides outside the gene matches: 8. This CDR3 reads CSHGTGFFYGYTF. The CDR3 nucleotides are TGCAGCCACGGGACAGGGTTTTTCTATGGCTACACCTTC. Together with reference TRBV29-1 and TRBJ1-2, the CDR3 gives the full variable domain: SAVISQKPSRDICQRGTSLTIQCQVDSQVTMMFWYRQQPGQSLTLIATANQGSEATYESGFVIDKFPISRPNLTFSTLTVSNMSPEDSSIYLCSHGTGFFYGYTFGSGTRLTVV.

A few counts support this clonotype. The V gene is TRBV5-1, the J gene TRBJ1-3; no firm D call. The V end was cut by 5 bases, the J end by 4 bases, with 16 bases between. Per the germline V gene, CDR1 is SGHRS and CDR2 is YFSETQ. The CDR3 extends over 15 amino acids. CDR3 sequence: CASRARAALGNTIYF. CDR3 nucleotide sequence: TGCGCCAGCAGGGCAAGGGCCGCCTTGGGAAACACCATATATTTT.

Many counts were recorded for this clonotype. CDR3 sequence: CASSPRVRGEVADTQYF. The CDR3 DNA is TGTGCCAGCTCACCAAGAGTTAGAGGGGAGGTAGCAGATACGCAGTATTTT. The chain recombines TRBV18 with TRBJ2-3; possibly TRBD2 for D (6 bases). Germline V gene data show CDR1 as KGHSH and CDR2 as LQKENI. V lost 2 bases, J lost 4 bases, and 19 bases lay in between. The length of the CDR3 is 17 residues.

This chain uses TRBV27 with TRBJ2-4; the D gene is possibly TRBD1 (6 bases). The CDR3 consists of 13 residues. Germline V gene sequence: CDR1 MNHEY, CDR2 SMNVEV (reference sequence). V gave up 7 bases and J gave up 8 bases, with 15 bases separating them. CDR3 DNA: TGTGCCAGCACCAACAGGGTTCATGACATTCAGTACTTC. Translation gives CASTNRVHDIQYF.

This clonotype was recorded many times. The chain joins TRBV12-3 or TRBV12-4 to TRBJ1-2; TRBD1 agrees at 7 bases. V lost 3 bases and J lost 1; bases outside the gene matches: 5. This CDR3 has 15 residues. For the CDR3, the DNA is TGTGCCAGCAGTTTCGGGACAGTTCTTAACTATGGCTACACCTTC. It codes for CASSFGTVLNYGYTF.

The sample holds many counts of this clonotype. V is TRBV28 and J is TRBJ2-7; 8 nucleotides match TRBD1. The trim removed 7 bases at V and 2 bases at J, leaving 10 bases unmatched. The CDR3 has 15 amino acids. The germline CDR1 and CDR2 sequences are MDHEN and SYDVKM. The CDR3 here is CASTTSGTGAYEQYF. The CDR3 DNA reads TGTGCCAGCACAACGTCCGGGACAGGAGCCTACGAGCAGTACTTC.

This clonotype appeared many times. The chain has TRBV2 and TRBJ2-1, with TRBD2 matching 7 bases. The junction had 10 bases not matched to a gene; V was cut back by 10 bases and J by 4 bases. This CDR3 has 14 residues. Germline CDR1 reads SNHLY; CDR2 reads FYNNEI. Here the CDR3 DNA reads TGTGCCAAAAGCGCGACTAGCCCTTACAATGAGCAGTTCTTC. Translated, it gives CAKSATSPYNEQFF.

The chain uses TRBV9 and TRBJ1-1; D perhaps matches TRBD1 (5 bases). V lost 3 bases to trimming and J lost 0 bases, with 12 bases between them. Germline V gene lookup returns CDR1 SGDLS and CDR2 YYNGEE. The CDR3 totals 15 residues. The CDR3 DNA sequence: TGTGCCAGCAGCGCGCACGGGGGATTGAACACTGAAGCTTTCTTT. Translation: CASSAHGGLNTEAFF.

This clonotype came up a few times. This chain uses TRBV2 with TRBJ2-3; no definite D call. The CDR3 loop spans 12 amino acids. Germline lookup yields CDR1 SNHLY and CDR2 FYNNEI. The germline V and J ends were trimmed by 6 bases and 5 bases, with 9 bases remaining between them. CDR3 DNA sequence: TGTGCCAGCAGCCGTATATTAGATACGCAGTATTTT. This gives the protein CASSRILDTQYF. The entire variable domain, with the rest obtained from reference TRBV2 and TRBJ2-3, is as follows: EPEVTQTPSHQVTQMGQEVILRCVPISNHLYFYWYRQILGQKVEFLVSFYNNEISEKSEIFDDQFSVERPDGSNFTLKIRSTKLEDSAMYFCASSRILDTQYFGPGTRLTVL.